Presented here are 16 T cell receptor beta chains from one specimen sequenced in a study of blood T cell repertoires in COVID-19. Sequencing used immunoSEQ multiplex PCR; TCRdb keeps in-frame clones, though not all of them. Of about 120,000 clones in the sample, about nine tenths are singletons; the top ten hold about 4.7%. Sample: peripheral blood. These TCRs come from a man in his forties with acute or convalescent COVID-19.

With regard to this clone: Sequence at one end of the junction differs from germline and may be a read error. This rearrangement joins TRBV5-1 to TRBJ2-4; 7 bases match TRBD1. The CDR3 runs to 12 residues. Germline V CDR1 and CDR2: SGHRS, YFSETQ. CDR3 protein: CASSFDRELPRF. CDR3 nucleotides: TGCGCCAGCAGCTTTGACAGGGAACTACCACGCTTC.

This chain links TRBV29-1 with TRBJ2-7; the match to TRBD1 covers 11 bases. CDR1 and CDR2 (germline): SQVTM, ANQGSEA. The trim removed 4 bases at V and 7 bases at J, leaving 6 bases unmatched. The CDR3 is 13 residues long. The CDR3 sequence is CSVAGQGAGEQYF. The CDR3, as DNA: TGCAGCGTTGCCGGACAGGGGGCGGGGGAGCAGTACTTC.

The chain uses TRBV30 and TRBJ1-1; D remains ambiguous. CDR1 and CDR2 (germline): GTSNPN, SVGIG (reference sequence). CDR3 length: 11 residues. V was trimmed by 4 bases and J by 2 bases, leaving 5 bases between them. The CDR3 DNA follows: TGTGCCTGGATACTTAACACTGAAGCTTTCTTT. This encodes CAWILNTEAFF. The full variable domain, its missing parts supplied by reference TRBV30 and TRBJ1-1, is SQTIHQWPATLVQPVGSPLSLECTVEGTSNPNLYWYRQAAGRGLQLLFYSVGIGQISSEVPQNLSASRPQDRQFILSSKKLLLSDSGFYLCAWILNTEAFFGQGTRLTVV.

This chain connects TRBV7-2 to TRBJ2-1, with 11 bases fitting TRBD2. Per the germline V gene, CDR1 is SGHTA and CDR2 is FQGNSA. The CDR3 runs 15 residues. V lost 5 bases and J lost 4; bases outside the gene matches: 4. In nucleotides, the CDR3 is TGTGCCAGCAGCCAGGGACTAGCGGAGTACAATGAGCAGTTCTTC. It translates to CASSQGLAEYNEQFF. Full variable domain (missing parts from reference TRBV7-2 and TRBJ2-1): GAGVSQSPSNKVTEKGKDVELRCDPISGHTALYWYRQSLGQGLEFLIYFQGNSAPDKSGLPSDRFSAERTGGSVSTLTIQRTQQEDSAVYLCASSQGLAEYNEQFFGPGTRLTVL.

This rearrangement joins TRBV23-1 to TRBJ2-7; 7 bases match TRBD2. TRBV23-1 counts as an open reading frame of uncertain function. Germline trimming cut 4 bases from V and 4 bases from J; bases unmatched to any gene: 7. CDR3 length: 14 residues. The CDR3 nucleotides are TGCGCCAGCAGTCGTTTAAGCGGGGCTTACGAGCAGTACTTC. It is translated as CASSRLSGAYEQYF.

V is TRBV6-5 and J is TRBJ2-2, with 11 bases matching TRBD1. The CDR3 sequence is 15 residues long. Germline V gene data show CDR1 as MNHEY and CDR2 as SVGAGI. Germline trimming cut 6 bases from V and 2 bases from J; bases unmatched to any gene: 2. The CDR3 bases are TGTGCCAGCAGCTGGACAGGGGGCAACACCGGGGAGCTGTTTTTT. Its translation is CASSWTGGNTGELFF.

The chain links TRBV9 to TRBJ1-2, with D perhaps TRBD1 (5 bases). The CDR3 extends over 13 amino acids. Germline V gives CDR1 SGDLS, CDR2 YYNGEE. Trimming took off 3 bases at V and 5 bases at J, with 11 bases between the two ends. For the CDR3, the DNA is TGTGCCAGCAGCGCTGGGGGGACTTATGGCTACACCTTC. Residues: CASSAGGTYGYTF.

The V and J genes are TRBV3-1 (or the pseudogene TRBV3-2) and TRBJ1-4; 8 nucleotides agree with TRBD1. The CDR3 extends over 15 amino acids. Trimming took 1 base from V and 3 from J; bases not matched to a gene: 1. Germline V gives CDR1 LGHDT, CDR2 YNNKEL (reference sequence). CDR3 sequence: CASSQARGPNEKLFF. The CDR3 DNA reads as TGTGCCAGCAGCCAAGCCAGGGGGCCTAATGAAAAACTGTTTTTT.

The chain is built from TRBV7-9 and TRBJ1-5; 7 bases line up with TRBD1. The CDR3 is made up of 15 amino acids. Germline V gives CDR1 SEHNR, CDR2 FQNEAQ (reference sequence). V gave up 5 bases and J gave up 3 bases; unmatched junction bases: 7. The CDR3 DNA reads TGTGCCAGCAGCCCCCGACAGGGACCCAATCAGCCCCAGCATTTT. The encoded protein is CASSPRQGPNQPQHF.

The genes are TRBV9 and TRBJ2-3; 14 positions agree with TRBD2. The germline V gene encodes CDR1 SGDLS and CDR2 YYNGEE. Losses at the gene ends were 4 bases for V and 3 bases for J; bases not matched to a gene: 4. This CDR3 region has 16 residues. CDR3 in DNA: TGTGCCAGCAGCCGACTAGCGGGAGGGGGGACAGATACGCAGTATTTT. Protein product: CASSRLAGGGTDTQYF.

The chain joins TRBV18 to TRBJ1-1, with D possibly matching TRBD1 (6 bases). V was shortened by 4 bases and J by 5 bases, with 11 bases between the two germline ends. CDR1 and CDR2 (germline): KGHSH, LQKENI. This CDR3 comprises 13 residues. CDR3 sequence: CASSHNRETEAFF. The CDR3 DNA is TGTGCCAGCTCACACAACAGGGAGACTGAAGCTTTCTTT.

This clone was seen just once. The chain links TRBV12-3 or TRBV12-4 to TRBJ1-2, with D hard to call. V gave up 7 bases and J gave up 7 bases, with 16 bases separating them. This CDR3 is built from 13 residues. CDR3 coding DNA: TGTGCCAGCAATCCGGGGAGGACTAGTGGCTACACCTTC. This translates into CASNPGRTSGYTF.

The chain recombines TRBV7-9 with TRBJ2-1, with a tentative D call TRBD1 (7 bases). The CDR3 totals 15 residues. Trimming shortened V by 1 base and J by 6 bases, and 13 bases separated the two germline ends. The germline V gene encodes CDR1 SEHNR and CDR2 FQNEAQ (reference sequence). The CDR3 DNA reads as TGTGCCAGCAGCTTAGACGGGGGACAGCTCAATGAGCAGTTCTTC. Translation: CASSLDGGQLNEQFF.

The genes are TRBV20-1 and TRBJ1-1; tentatively, D is TRBD1 (6 bases). The CDR3 has 11 residues. V lost 5 bases, J lost 6 bases, and 10 bases lay in between. Germline values: CDR1 DFQATT, CDR2 SNEGSKA (reference sequence). The CDR3 spells CSADTGSEAFF. The DNA of the CDR3 is TGCAGTGCTGACACAGGGTCTGAAGCTTTCTTT.

CDR3 nucleotide sequence: TGTGCCAGCTCACCGGGACAGGGGTACACTGAAGCTTTCTTT. This translates into CASSPGQGYTEAFF. The chain uses TRBV18 and TRBJ1-1, with TRBD1 identical over 10 bases. The J segment lost 3 bases and the V segment lost 3 bases, leaving 1 base of the junction unmatched. CDR3 length: 14 residues. Germline CDR1 is KGHSH and CDR2 is LQKENI.

This clone was seen only a few times. The V call is TRBV27, the J call TRBJ2-3; the D gene is possibly TRBD2 (7 bases). V was clipped by 10 bases and J by 4 bases, with 21 bases between them. CDR1 is MNHEY, CDR2 SMNVEV, per germline (reference sequence). This CDR3 has 15 amino acids. The CDR3 is CATAPAGGRPDTQYF. The DNA of the CDR3 is TGTGCCACCGCCCCGGCCGGGGGGCGCCCAGATACGCAGTATTTT.